Included here is one T cell receptor beta chain sequence, with context. The antigen remains undetermined. The CDR3 loop spans 18 amino acids. The V gene end was trimmed by 3 bases and the J gene end by 0 bases; junction bases not matched to a gene: 8. Germline V gene sequence: CDR1 SGHRS, CDR2 YFSETQ. The data belong to a study of cytomegalovirus exposure and HLA in healthy donors. Sequenced by immunoSEQ multiplex PCR; TCRdb stores in-frame clones only, minus some. The repertoire consists of about 330,000 clones, with roughly 90% occurring once and the leading ten covering 0.95% to 1.5%. Study results and limitations: Most sequenced TCRs were rare (though some public TCRs occurred in many donors). In vitro, three CMV-associated chains proved specific for CMV antigens. Cytomegalovirus-associated status was assigned to more than 150 TCR beta chains.

Sequenced material: PBMCs. The V call is TRBV5-1, the J call TRBJ2-6; the match to TRBD1 covers 8 bases. The receptor's source is a woman under 40 in good health and CMV-seropositive. CDR3 in amino acids: CASSSRTGPISGANVLTF. Written as DNA, the CDR3 is TGCGCCAGCAGCTCCAGGACAGGGCCCATCTCTGGGGCCAACGTCCTGACTTTC.